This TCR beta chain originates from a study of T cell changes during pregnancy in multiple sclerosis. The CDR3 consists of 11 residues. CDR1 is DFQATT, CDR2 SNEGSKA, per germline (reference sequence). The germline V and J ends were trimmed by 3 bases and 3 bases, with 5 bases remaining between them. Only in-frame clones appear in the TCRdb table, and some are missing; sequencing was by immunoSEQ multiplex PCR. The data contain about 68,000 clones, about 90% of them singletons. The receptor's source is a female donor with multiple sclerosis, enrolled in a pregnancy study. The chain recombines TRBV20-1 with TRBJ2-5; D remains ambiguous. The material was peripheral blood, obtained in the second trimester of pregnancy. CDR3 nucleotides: TGCAGTGCTAGTCGAGAAGAGACCCAGTACTTC. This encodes CSASREETQYF.